A selection of T cell receptor beta chains follows, all from one sample in a study of breast tumors, draining lymph nodes, adjacent tissues. TCRdb re-called the multiplex PCR reads through MiXCR, storing one row per CDR3 protein. The table lists approximately 88,000 distinct CDR3 sequences, approximately 31% of them singletons. Material: axillary lymph node tissue. The receptor source for this set is a female donor with breast cancer. Some clones in this sample may be carry-over from other donors' samples. Both conserved end residues are part of each CDR3. The order of the fields is V gene, D gene, clone size, J gene, CDR3 protein, CDR3 DNA. A D gene is named only where the DNA matches it firmly. Clone size is shown for a subset of rows, as once, few, many or a class of expanded clone.

V gene: TRBV11-3
D gene: .
clone size: .
J gene: TRBJ1-1
CDR3 protein: CASSLGAGFKTAEAFF
CDR3 DNA: TGTGCCAGCAGCTTAGGCGCGGGTTTTAAAACGGCTGAAGCTTTCTTT

V gene: TRBV3-1
D gene: .
clone size: many
J gene: TRBJ2-1
CDR3 protein: CASSLLSGPSYNEQFF
CDR3 DNA: TGTGCCAGCAGCCTGTTGAGCGGACCGTCCTACAATGAGCAGTTCTTC

V gene: TRBV7-9
D gene: .
clone size: .
J gene: TRBJ2-5
CDR3 protein: CASTVKETQYF
CDR3 DNA: TGTGCCAGCACGGTGAAAGAGACCCAGTACTTC

V gene: TRBV24-1
D gene: .
clone size: .
J gene: TRBJ1-6
CDR3 protein: CATSVGSPLHF
CDR3 DNA: TGTGCCACCAGCGTTGGGTCACCCCTCCACTTT

V gene: TRBV5-6
D gene: .
clone size: few
J gene: TRBJ1-1
CDR3 protein: CASSLTGLLNTEAFF
CDR3 DNA: TGTGCCAGCAGCCTAACGGGACTGCTGAACACTGAAGCTTTCTTT

V gene: TRBV6-2/TRBV6-3
D gene: .
clone size: .
J gene: TRBJ1-2
CDR3 protein: CASSHGGGYTF
CDR3 DNA: TGTGCCAGCAGTCACGGGGGTGGCTACACCTTC

V gene: TRBV6-2/TRBV6-3
D gene: .
clone size: many
J gene: TRBJ1-6
CDR3 protein: CATQRYSNSPLHF
CDR3 DNA: TGTGCCACCCAACGCTATTCTAATTCACCCCTCCACTTT

V gene: TRBV7-2
D gene: .
clone size: many
J gene: TRBJ1-1
CDR3 protein: CASVPGALRMNTEAFF
CDR3 DNA: TGTGCCAGCGTTCCCGGGGCTCTGCGAATGAACACTGAAGCTTTCTTT

V gene: TRBV6-6
D gene: TRBD2
clone size: many
J gene: TRBJ2-7
CDR3 protein: CASSHRREAGDVGQYF
CDR3 DNA: TGTGCCAGCAGTCACCGCCGGGAAGCGGGAGATGTTGGGCAGTACTTC

V gene: TRBV28
D gene: .
clone size: .
J gene: TRBJ2-1
CDR3 protein: CAGSPGLNEQFF
CDR3 DNA: TGTGCCGGCAGCCCCGGGCTGAATGAGCAGTTCTTC

V gene: TRBV10-3
D gene: TRBD2
clone size: .
J gene: TRBJ2-7
CDR3 protein: CAIRRLAGFGYEQYF
CDR3 DNA: TGTGCCATCAGGAGACTAGCGGGTTTCGGCTACGAGCAGTACTTC

V gene: TRBV4-3
D gene: TRBD2
clone size: many
J gene: TRBJ2-1
CDR3 protein: CASSQSPGLAYNEQFF
CDR3 DNA: TGCGCCAGCAGCCAGTCTCCGGGACTAGCCTACAATGAGCAGTTCTTC

V gene: TRBV6-1
D gene: .
clone size: few
J gene: TRBJ2-1
CDR3 protein: CATMDTNSYNEQFF
CDR3 DNA: TGTGCCACCATGGACACAAACTCCTACAATGAGCAGTTCTTC

V gene: TRBV7-8
D gene: TRBD2
clone size: many
J gene: TRBJ2-5
CDR3 protein: CASTPGVSAGGEETQYF
CDR3 DNA: TGTGCCAGCACCCCCGGGGTGTCAGCGGGAGGGGAAGAGACCCAGTACTTC

V gene: TRBV6-1
D gene: .
clone size: many
J gene: TRBJ2-3
CDR3 protein: CASSETWSTDTQYF
CDR3 DNA: TGTGCCAGCAGTGAAACGTGGAGCACAGATACGCAGTATTTT

V gene: TRBV9
D gene: TRBD1
clone size: .
J gene: TRBJ2-1
CDR3 protein: CASSVGTGPNNEQFF
CDR3 DNA: TGTGCCAGCAGCGTAGGGACAGGACCAAACAATGAGCAGTTCTTC

V gene: TRBV10-3
D gene: TRBD2
clone size: .
J gene: TRBJ2-1
CDR3 protein: CATSEPARGGSDEQFF
CDR3 DNA: TGTGCCACCAGTGAGCCGGCTAGGGGCGGGAGCGATGAGCAGTTCTTC

V gene: TRBV28
D gene: .
clone size: .
J gene: TRBJ2-3
CDR3 protein: CANSPTSGRTDTQYF
CDR3 DNA: TGTGCCAACAGCCCAACGAGTGGGAGAACAGATACGCAGTATTTT

V gene: TRBV7-9
D gene: .
clone size: many
J gene: TRBJ2-1
CDR3 protein: CASSLGSNEQFF
CDR3 DNA: TGTGCCAGCAGCTTAGGTTCCAATGAGCAGTTCTTC

V gene: TRBV12-3/TRBV12-4
D gene: .
clone size: many
J gene: TRBJ2-3
CDR3 protein: CASSFSSDTQYF
CDR3 DNA: TGTGCCAGCAGTTTTTCCTCAGATACGCAGTATTTT

V gene: TRBV20-1
D gene: TRBD1
clone size: .
J gene: TRBJ1-1
CDR3 protein: CSASLAGGSEAFF
CDR3 DNA: TGCAGTGCTAGTTTGGCAGGGGGCTCCGAAGCTTTCTTT

V gene: TRBV7-2
D gene: TRBD2
clone size: .
J gene: TRBJ2-7
CDR3 protein: CASSLVSSGSYEQYF
CDR3 DNA: TGTGCCAGCAGCTTAGTCTCTAGCGGGAGTTACGAGCAGTACTTC

V gene: TRBV7-2
D gene: .
clone size: .
J gene: TRBJ1-2
CDR3 protein: CASSPGQRFYGCTF
CDR3 DNA: .

V gene: TRBV24-1
D gene: TRBD1
clone size: many
J gene: TRBJ2-1
CDR3 protein: CATSDFAGTDSNNEQFF
CDR3 DNA: TGTGCCACCAGTGATTTCGCCGGGACAGATTCGAACAATGAGCAGTTCTTC

V gene: TRBV20-1
D gene: TRBD1
clone size: many
J gene: TRBJ2-1
CDR3 protein: CSARSYRGNEQFF
CDR3 DNA: TGCAGTGCTAGATCGTACAGGGGCAATGAGCAGTTCTTC

V gene: TRBV5-4
D gene: .
clone size: few
J gene: TRBJ2-7
CDR3 protein: CASSLRTTPYEQYF
CDR3 DNA: TGTGCCAGCAGCTTGAGGACCACACCCTACGAGCAGTACTTC

V gene: TRBV2
D gene: TRBD2
clone size: .
J gene: TRBJ2-5
CDR3 protein: CASSQGLAGETQYF
CDR3 DNA: TGTGCCAGCAGCCAGGGACTAGCGGGAGAGACCCAGTACTTC

V gene: TRBV7-8
D gene: .
clone size: many
J gene: TRBJ1-6
CDR3 protein: CASSYSGGASPLHF
CDR3 DNA: TGTGCCAGCAGCTATTCCGGTGGCGCCTCACCCCTCCACTTT

V gene: TRBV3-1
D gene: .
clone size: many
J gene: TRBJ2-7
CDR3 protein: CASSQWGRESEQYF
CDR3 DNA: TGTGCCAGCAGCCAGTGGGGGCGGGAGAGCGAGCAGTACTTC

V gene: TRBV7-2
D gene: TRBD2
clone size: .
J gene: TRBJ2-5
CDR3 protein: CASTSDYGGRETQYF
CDR3 DNA: TGTGCCAGCACCTCAGACTATGGCGGGAGAGAGACCCAGTACTTC

V gene: TRBV16
D gene: .
clone size: many
J gene: TRBJ1-5
CDR3 protein: CASSPTQNNQPQHF
CDR3 DNA: TGTGCCAGCAGCCCGACACAGAACAATCAGCCCCAGCATTTT

V gene: TRBV5-1
D gene: TRBD1
clone size: many
J gene: TRBJ1-1
CDR3 protein: CASSSRQGANTEAFF
CDR3 DNA: TGCGCCAGCAGCTCCCGACAGGGGGCGAACACTGAAGCTTTCTTT

V gene: TRBV6-6
D gene: .
clone size: many
J gene: TRBJ1-2
CDR3 protein: CASSPTGWWGYTF
CDR3 DNA: TGTGCCAGCAGTCCAACAGGGTGGTGGGGCTACACCTTC

V gene: TRBV13
D gene: .
clone size: many
J gene: TRBJ1-6
CDR3 protein: CASSASWKSSYNSPLHF
CDR3 DNA: TGTGCCAGCAGCGCCAGCTGGAAGAGCTCCTATAATTCACCCCTCCACTTT

V gene: TRBV2
D gene: .
clone size: many
J gene: TRBJ2-7
CDR3 protein: CASTSSYEQYF
CDR3 DNA: TGTGCCAGCACAAGCTCCTACGAGCAGTACTTC

V gene: TRBV6-5
D gene: .
clone size: many
J gene: TRBJ2-2
CDR3 protein: CASSYLGELFF
CDR3 DNA: TGTGCCAGCAGTTATCTCGGGGAGCTGTTTTTT

V gene: TRBV9
D gene: .
clone size: many
J gene: TRBJ1-4
CDR3 protein: CASSSRVGGSNEKLFF
CDR3 DNA: TGTGCCAGCAGCTCCCGGGTTGGGGGATCTAATGAAAAACTGTTTTTT

V gene: TRBV29-1
D gene: TRBD2
clone size: once
J gene: TRBJ2-5
CDR3 protein: CSVEDSGRAGETQYF
CDR3 DNA: TGCAGCGTTGAAGATAGCGGGAGGGCGGGAGAGACCCAGTACTTC

V gene: TRBV5-6
D gene: TRBD2
clone size: .
J gene: TRBJ2-3
CDR3 protein: CASSSGLAGGADTQYF
CDR3 DNA: TGTGCCAGCAGCAGCGGACTAGCGGGCGGGGCAGATACGCAGTATTTT

V gene: TRBV7-9
D gene: .
clone size: .
J gene: TRBJ1-1
CDR3 protein: CAGSPTRANTEASF
CDR3 DNA: TGTGCCGGCAGCCCGACACGGGCTAACACTGAAGCTTCCTTT

V gene: TRBV2
D gene: TRBD2
clone size: .
J gene: TRBJ2-3
CDR3 protein: CASLGLAGSNTHTQYF
CDR3 DNA: TGTGCCAGCTTGGGACTAGCGGGAAGTAACACGCATACGCAGTATTTT

V gene: TRBV12-3/TRBV12-4
D gene: TRBD1
clone size: .
J gene: TRBJ1-5
CDR3 protein: CASSLSGQGPNQPQHF
CDR3 DNA: TGTGCCAGCAGTTTATCGGGACAGGGCCCCAATCAGCCCCAGCATTTT

V gene: TRBV7-8
D gene: TRBD2
clone size: many
J gene: TRBJ2-1
CDR3 protein: CASGLAGYNEQFF
CDR3 DNA: TGTGCCTCGGGACTAGCGGGATACAATGAGCAGTTCTTC

V gene: TRBV6-1
D gene: .
clone size: many
J gene: TRBJ2-3
CDR3 protein: CASSETVTDTQYF
CDR3 DNA: TGTGCCAGCAGTGAAACTGTGACAGATACGCAGTATTTT

V gene: TRBV10-3
D gene: .
clone size: many
J gene: TRBJ2-5
CDR3 protein: CAISELVQETQYF
CDR3 DNA: TGTGCCATCAGTGAACTCGTTCAAGAGACCCAGTACTTC

V gene: TRBV7-2
D gene: TRBD1
clone size: many
J gene: TRBJ2-1
CDR3 protein: CASSYRDRGSNEQFF
CDR3 DNA: TGTGCCAGCAGCTACCGGGACAGGGGTTCCAATGAGCAGTTCTTC

V gene: TRBV6-5
D gene: .
clone size: many
J gene: TRBJ1-2
CDR3 protein: CASSYSSAGSYGYTF
CDR3 DNA: TGTGCCAGCAGTTACTCGAGTGCAGGAAGCTATGGCTACACCTTC

V gene: TRBV4-1
D gene: .
clone size: many
J gene: TRBJ2-1
CDR3 protein: CASSQASSYNEQFF
CDR3 DNA: TGCGCCAGCAGCCAAGCAAGTTCCTACAATGAGCAGTTCTTC

V gene: TRBV28
D gene: .
clone size: many
J gene: TRBJ1-5
CDR3 protein: CASKGNNQPQHF
CDR3 DNA: TGTGCCAGCAAGGGCAACAATCAGCCCCAGCATTTT

V gene: TRBV20-1
D gene: .
clone size: many
J gene: TRBJ2-7
CDR3 protein: CSARDRAKSSYEQYF
CDR3 DNA: TGCAGTGCTAGAGATCGGGCGAAGAGCTCCTACGAGCAGTACTTC

V gene: TRBV20-1
D gene: .
clone size: .
J gene: TRBJ2-5
CDR3 protein: CSAQDQETQYF
CDR3 DNA: TGCAGTGCTCAGGACCAAGAGACCCAGTACTTC

V gene: TRBV5-1
D gene: TRBD2
clone size: many
J gene: TRBJ2-4
CDR3 protein: CASSRVIPGTSENIQYF
CDR3 DNA: TGCGCCAGCAGTCGTGTCATACCCGGGACTAGCGAAAACATTCAGTACTTC